This T cell receptor (beta chain) was sequenced for a study of blood T cells in healthy people across ages. Primers used in a second PCR of roughly 6 to 11 cycles were a sample-barcoded 5' primer and a J-beta primer mix. From the 5' RACE reads, TCRdb called clonotypes with MiXCR, one entry per CDR3 protein. The data contain 910,000 or so distinct CDR3 sequences, around 54% of them seen just once; the ten biggest clones take up 20% to 25%. Individuals who donated were healthy Caucasians from Russia aged about 6 to 100. The table lists this clonotype with a count of one. Its antigen is unidentified. Study-level findings and limits: A greater number of naive CD4+ cells and higher diversity distinguished long-lived donors from aged donors. Any changes in expanded clonotypes were possibly confounded, as donor CMV status remained unknown.

The clonotype was recovered from a woman between 55 and 75 years old in good health. Sequences were obtained from blood.

CDR3 sequence reads: CASSQARHSYNEQFF. CDR3 in DNA: TGTGCCAGCAGCCAAGCGCGGCACTCCTACAATGAGCAGTTCTTC. V and J are TRBV4-2 and TRBJ2-1, with D unresolved. This CDR3 has 15 amino acids. V lost 1 base, J lost 0 bases, and 7 bases lay in between. The V gene's germline CDR1 is LGHNA and CDR2 YNFKEQ.